These T cell receptor beta chains were read from a single sample in a study of blood T cell repertoires in COVID-19. The data were produced by immunoSEQ multiplex PCR, yet TCRdb's version contains in-frame clones alone and is incomplete. In the table there are fewer than 250,000 clones, approximately 83% of which are singletons. Material: peripheral blood. The receptors shown here come from a woman in her thirties or forties with active or convalescent COVID-19. CDR3s include the opening cysteine and the closing phenylalanine or tryptophan. D genes are given only for firm matches. Rows give clone size only sometimes, using once, few, many, or a class for an expanded clone.

v_gene	abundance	d_gene	j_gene	CDR3aa	CDR3nt
TRBV5-8	NA	NA	TRBJ2-3	CASSLAGIGTDTQYF	TGTGCCAGCAGCTTGGCAGGGATAGGAACAGATACGCAGTATTTT
TRBV5-1	once	NA	TRBJ2-5	CASSLQGQETQYF	TGCGCCAGCAGCCTCCAGGGACAAGAGACCCAGTACTTC
TRBV11-3	NA	TRBD1	TRBJ1-2	CASSLGDREFYGYTF	TGTGCCAGCAGCTTAGGCGACAGGGAATTCTATGGCTACACCTTC
TRBV25-1	NA	NA	TRBJ1-1	CASSEGMNTEAFF	TGTGCCAGCAGTGAAGGCATGAACACTGAAGCTTTCTTT
TRBV10-3	NA	TRBD1	TRBJ1-2	CAISDPTGGQGYTF	TGTGCCATCAGTGACCCGACAGGGGGCCAAGGCTACACCTTC
TRBV12-3/TRBV12-4	NA	NA	TRBJ2-7	CASSFSNSYEQYF	TGTGCCAGCAGTTTCTCTAACTCCTACGAGCAGTACTTC
TRBV7-2	NA	NA	TRBJ1-1	CASSLVTGDTEAFF	TGTGCCAGCAGCTTAGTGACCGGGGACACTGAAGCTTTCTTT
TRBV27	NA	TRBD2	TRBJ2-1	CASSLAGTSGAYSSYNEQFF	TGTGCCAGCAGTTTAGCCGGGACTAGCGGGGCCTATAGCTCCTACAATGAGCAGTTCTTC
TRBV5-1	NA	NA	TRBJ1-1	CASAVQGNTEAFF	TGCGCCAGCGCAGTCCAGGGGAACACTGAAGCTTTCTTT
TRBV6-2/TRBV6-3	once	NA	TRBJ1-2	CASSYQEGGYTF	TGTGCCAGCAGTTATCAGGAGGGGGGCTACACCTTC
TRBV4-3	NA	NA	TRBJ1-6	CASSQEAGAHNSPLHF	TGCGCCAGCAGCCAAGAGGCTGGGGCCCATAATTCACCCCTCCACTTT
TRBV6-4	NA	NA	TRBJ2-6	CASSSTGSTGANVLTF	TGTGCCAGCAGTAGTACAGGGTCTACTGGGGCCAACGTCCTGACTTTC
TRBV15	NA	NA	TRBJ2-5	CATSRDGIRQETQYF	TGTGCCACCAGCAGAGATGGTATCCGGCAAGAGACCCAGTACTTC
TRBV28	NA	NA	TRBJ1-1	CASSFGGAEAFF	TGTGCCAGCAGTTTTGGCGGGGCTGAAGCTTTCTTT
TRBV7-8	NA	TRBD2	TRBJ2-5	CASSPLATSGAENQETQYF	TGTGCCAGCAGCCCTCTGGCGACTAGCGGGGCCGAGAACCAAGAGACCCAGTACTTC
TRBV15	NA	NA	TRBJ2-7	CATSTQGYEQYF	TGTGCCACCAGCACACAGGGCTACGAGCAGTACTTC
TRBV5-5	NA	NA	TRBJ2-7	CASSLSLIYEQYF	TGTGCCAGCAGCTTGTCCTTAATCTACGAGCAGTACTTC
TRBV6-5	NA	NA	TRBJ1-1	CASSRGQLRFEAFF	TGTGCCAGCAGTCGGGGACAACTTAGGTTCGAAGCTTTCTTT
TRBV19	NA	TRBD1	TRBJ2-7	CASCLGTGRPYEQYF	TGTGCCAGTTGCCTCGGGACAGGGAGGCCCTACGAGCAGTACTTC
TRBV30	NA	TRBD2	TRBJ2-1	CAWGTTSGRYNEQFF	TGTGCCTGGGGAACGACTAGCGGGAGGTACAATGAGCAGTTCTTC
TRBV19	once	TRBD2	TRBJ2-3	CASSINPGLHHKTDTQYF	TGTGCCAGTAGTATAAACCCGGGACTACATCACAAGACAGATACGCAGTATTTT
TRBV5-1	few	TRBD1	TRBJ2-7	CASSLGDRDFNEQYF	TGCGCCAGCAGCTTGGGGGACAGGGATTTTAACGAGCAGTACTTC
TRBV29-1	NA	TRBD1	TRBJ2-5	CSVGLGQGGTLGETQYF	TGCAGCGTTGGGTTAGGACAGGGTGGGACCTTGGGGGAGACCCAGTACTTC
TRBV5-6	few	NA	TRBJ1-6	CASSSSGRGGNSPLHF	TGTGCCAGCAGCTCGTCGGGCAGGGGCGGTAATTCACCCCTCCACTTT
TRBV5-6	NA	NA	TRBJ2-5	CASSLGTQTSKETQYF	TGTGCCAGCAGCCTTGGGACACAGACATCCAAAGAGACCCAGTACTTC
TRBV6-6	NA	NA	TRBJ2-5	CASSPFGAREETQYF	TGTGCCAGCAGCCCGTTCGGAGCTCGGGAGGAGACCCAGTACTTC
TRBV6-2/TRBV6-3	NA	NA	TRBJ2-2	CASSKISGGELFF	TGTGCCAGCAGTAAAATTAGCGGCGGGGAGCTGTTTTTT
TRBV21-1	NA	NA	TRBJ2-7	CASSKVLQGYEQYF	TGTGCCAGCAGCAAAGTTCTCCAGGGGTACGAGCAGTACTTC
TRBV27	NA	NA	TRBJ1-2	CASSFAGGGYTF	TGTGCCAGCAGTTTTGCAGGCGGGGGCTACACCTTC
TRBV24-1	NA	TRBD2	TRBJ2-7	CATSDPTSGRAYEQYF	TGTGCCACCAGTGACCCGACTAGCGGGAGAGCCTACGAGCAGTACTTC
TRBV10-3	NA	TRBD2	TRBJ2-2	CAISEYTRTSFMRGLSNTGELFF	TGTGCCATCAGTGAATATACCCGGACTAGTTTCATGCGCGGTCTCTCGAACACCGGGGAGCTGTTTTTT
TRBV3-1/TRBV3-2	NA	NA	TRBJ2-7	CASSQDLTISYEQYF	TGTGCCAGCAGCCAAGATTTGACTATTTCCTACGAGCAGTACTTC
TRBV5-1	NA	TRBD1	TRBJ1-2	CASSPATGGGRLYGYTF	TGCGCCAGCAGTCCGGCGACAGGGGGCGGGAGACTCTATGGCTACACCTTC
TRBV4-2	NA	NA	TRBJ2-5	CASKTGETQYF	TGTGCCAGCAAAACGGGAGAGACCCAGTACTTC
TRBV4-2	NA	TRBD2	TRBJ2-2	CASSQAREAGGNTGELFF	TGTGCCAGCAGCCAAGCAAGGGAGGCGGGGGGAAACACCGGGGAGCTGTTTTTT
TRBV14	NA	NA	TRBJ2-4	CASSPAGTKNIQYF	TGTGCCAGCAGCCCCGCGGGGACCAAAAACATTCAGTACTTC
TRBV6-5	NA	NA	TRBJ1-5	CASSFLGSQQPQHF	TGTGCCAGCAGTTTCCTTGGGAGTCAGCAGCCCCAGCATTTT
TRBV6-6	NA	NA	TRBJ1-2	CASSPRDSSIYGYTF	TGTGCCAGCAGCCCTCGGGACTCCTCTATCTATGGCTACACCTTC
TRBV4-2	NA	NA	TRBJ1-1	CASSRSFGNTEAFF	TGTGCCAGCAGCCGAAGTTTCGGGAACACTGAAGCTTTCTTT
TRBV29-1	NA	TRBD1	TRBJ1-5	CSVGDRSNQPQHF	TGCAGCGTGGGGGACAGGTCCAATCAGCCCCAGCATTTT
TRBV7-7	few	TRBD1	TRBJ2-7	CASSPTGGGGSVEQYF	TGTGCTAGCAGCCCGACAGGGGGAGGGGGTTCCGTCGAGCAGTACTTC
TRBV5-6	NA	NA	TRBJ1-1	CASSPLSGYTEAFF	TGTGCCAGCAGCCCTCTCTCGGGTTACACTGAAGCTTTCTTT
TRBV5-4	NA	TRBD2	TRBJ2-3	CASSRTSGGAGTDTQYF	TGTGCCAGCAGCAGGACTAGCGGGGGGGCTGGGACAGATACGCAGTATTTT
TRBV5-4	NA	TRBD2	TRBJ2-5	CASSLSGSGGVLETQYF	TGTGCCAGCAGCTTGAGCGGTAGCGGGGGGGTCCTGGAGACCCAGTACTTC
TRBV5-1	NA	NA	TRBJ1-6	CASVWPGWGRCGQDNSPLHF	TGCGCCAGCGTTTGGCCCGGTTGGGGGCGATGTGGGCAAGATAATTCACCCCTCCACTTT